This T cell receptor beta chain was sequenced during a study of low-dose radiotherapy and immunotherapy resistance in tumors. Study-level background: While receiving nivolumab 240 mg every two weeks, patients also received ipilimumab 1 mg/kg every six weeks, both intravenously.

Alpha and beta chains were covered, as first-strand cDNA relied on TRAV- and TRBV-specific primers. TCRs were amplified for around 21 PCR cycles with a constant-region primer and V-primer adapter. TCRdb reprocessed the reads via MiXCR and lists one record per CDR3 protein. The table includes around 80,000 distinct CDR3 sequences, less than 20% detected once. Sample time point: after trial treatment. Noted treatment: LDRT plus nivolumab, ipilimumab, low-dose cyclophosphamide and aspirin (RACIN trial). Enrollment required an advanced solid tumor negative for tumor-infiltrating lymphocytes. The clonotype originates from a male donor with prostate cancer. The material was PBMCs, obtained after low-dose radiotherapy plus immunotherapy.

The CDR3 nucleotides read TGTGCCAGTAGTACTAGGACAACCAACACTGAAGCTTTCTTT. Its translation is CASSTRTTNTEAFF. The chain links TRBV19 to TRBJ1-1, with D tentatively TRBD1 (5 bases). The germline V gene has CDR1 LNHDA and CDR2 SQIVND (reference sequence). The CDR3 consists of 14 residues. Trimming left V 4 bases short and J 2 bases short, with 11 bases between.